The present T cell receptor (beta chain) was sequenced within a study of CD8+ T cells in alopecia areata. Study summary: It was oral tofacitinib, at 5 to 10 mg twice daily, that treated patients received. Findings of the study overall: It was less clear whether patients shared TCRs than it was in mice, possibly because of HLA. Expanded CD8+ clones among the top 100, and scalp clonality, were significantly decreased by tofacitinib. Compared with normal scalp, lesional scalp had higher clonality and more expanded CD8+ clones.

Concerning this clone itself: The antigen remains unidentified.

Treatment: oral pan-JAK inhibitor, 5-10 mg twice daily. The length of the CDR3 is 13 residues. V was clipped by 2 bases and J by 5 bases, with 10 bases between them. Germline V gene sequence: CDR1 SGDLS, CDR2 YYNGEE. As the sequencing template, cDNA was produced by extracting RNA and reverse transcribing it. Data came from immunoSEQ multiplex PCR; TCRdb stores just in-frame clones and leaves some out. The repertoire has hundreds of thousands of clones, over 45% of them found once; the top ten carry roughly 0.88%. The chain carries TRBV9 and TRBJ2-5; weak D call: TRBD1 (6 bases). The starting material was CD4+ T cells sorted from blood, obtained around week 54, from a patient treated with tofacitinib. The TCR sequence derives from a human donor with alopecia areata. CDR3 DNA sequence: TGTGCCAGCAGCGTTACAGGGATGGAGACCCAGTACTTC. Its protein is CASSVTGMETQYF.